The source of this TCR beta chain is a study of cytomegalovirus exposure and HLA in healthy donors (dated by TCRdb to about 2017). For the study in its entirety: In an earlier analysis of fewer than 750 of the donors, 276 Gb of sequence data and 90 million to 120 million unique TCR beta sequences from 180 million or so T cells were reported. Approximately 300 gigabases of sequencing data and around 88 million unique TCR sequences made up an early release that covered approximately 620 HLA-typed donors. Among the roughly 400 genotyped donors, around 81% belonged to the genetic ancestry cluster associated with self-reported Caucasian donors. The study was designed to test whether signatures of past pathogen exposure could be identified by cataloging public T cell receptors. The T cell repertoires of 666 subjects were profiled by immunosequencing and related to cytomegalovirus serostatus. A separate validation cohort of 90 to 150 different subjects was used in addition to the roughly 670-subject first cohort. To predict cytomegalovirus infection status, the study brought together high-throughput TCR immunosequencing, statistical association of individual TCRs with disease status, and machine learning. A later analysis re-analyzed previously published TCR beta repertoires from roughly 600 donors and added high-resolution HLA genotyping to study TCR occurrence patterns. The later analysis used no new phenotypic data to find candidate immune exposures, relying instead on TCR beta sequences and their occurrence across donors. An earlier analysis of 587 of the donors applied high-throughput TCR beta sequencing to assess whether each TCR beta V gene segment acted as functional or pseudogenic. Donor age, sex, ethnicity and CMV serostatus were compiled alongside the repertoire data. A later genetic analysis used genome-wide SNP genotypes for about 60% of the roughly 700 donors, treating that subset as a discovery cohort. Every repertoire in the discovery cohort had been generated on one and the same sequencing platform. Class I and class II HLA loci were covered by the typing at four-digit resolution. Typing coverage differed by locus: A, B, C, DRB1 and DQB1 were typed in roughly 620-630 donors, DQA1 in about 550, DPA1 in 606, and DPB1 in 450 to 480. Because of strong linkage in the cohort, four to six DR-DQ haplotypes were treated as single units for association and clustering. Among about 400 genotyped donors of the cohort, an average of approximately 240,000 unique TCR beta nucleotide sequences was sequenced per donor, of which roughly 17% were non-productive.

In regard to this clone: Its antigen remains undetermined. Nothing much larger sits one base from this clone, and base qualities are not available.

General conclusions and limits of the study: In this cohort, only TCR beta chains were sequenced, and detectable features were limited by the absence of alpha or paired-chain data. Because the 87-base-pair reads could not distinguish some IMGT-functional V segments, including TRBV6-2 and TRBV6-3, those segments were excluded. According to a later genetic analysis, donors in an Asian-associated ancestry cluster had fewer N-insertions in productive TCRs than the approximately 710-donor mean. Roughly uniform sequencing depth across donors was assumed in presence/absence analyses, although this assumption may not hold. Immune exposure information for the cohort was limited to CMV serostatus. Broadly in line with IMGT annotations, most TCR beta V segments showed up in productive rearrangements about 90% or about 30% of the time in an earlier analysis of several hundred of the donors. According to the authors, the approach could potentially be generalized to other disease states and immunological phenotypes. A later genetic analysis associated a missense DCLRE1C variant with V-gene and J-gene trimming of TCR beta chains, and an independent cohort replicated the association. Strong co-occurrence of HLA alleles, especially DR and DQ, made assigning TCR associations to individual alleles difficult. Because counts were too low, roughly 17 rarely observed V segments, including chromosome 9 orphons, were left out of the earlier analysis of a few hundred of the donors. In a later analysis, HLA-associated TCR beta chains showed more clonal expansion and lower generation probabilities than non-associated chains that were equally common. Three of the identified cytomegalovirus-associated TCR beta chains were confirmed in vitro to be specific for cytomegalovirus antigens. In the study, around 150 TCR beta chains were listed as associated with cytomegalovirus. According to a later analysis, most CMV-associated TCR beta chains appeared to be HLA-restricted, and the HLA associations seemed to be driven largely by CMV exposure. Several of the top co-occurrence clusters appeared to be linked to parvovirus B19, influenza, CMV and Epstein-Barr virus, according to a later analysis. A later analysis found that TCR association rates varied across HLA loci, with DRB1 alleles showing the most associated TCRs and HLA-C alleles the fewest. A later analysis associated 16,951 TCR beta sequences with specific HLA alleles at a false discovery rate of 0.05. A further reported finding was that TCR beta sequences accurately predicted the HLA-A and HLA-B alleles for most subjects in the first cohort. A group of highly shared sequence variants was considered likely to be a technical artifact of the sequencing pipeline. HLA typing was unavailable for some donors at each locus, so association tests used only the typed subset. Correlated functional status among segregating V segments might reflect linkage disequilibrium, but an unknown experimental factor could not be ruled out. In both the original and validation cohorts, the classifier was reported to diagnose cytomegalovirus status with high specificity and sensitivity. Across donors, most TCR sequences were observed very rarely, whereas some public TCRs were present in many individuals.

The cohort consisted of more than 650 healthy bone marrow donors. At the time of sampling, every cohort member was nominally healthy, though immune exposures that went unrecorded were likely present. The donor tested CMV seropositive, placing the donor among the roughly 300 seropositive members of the cohort. A peripheral blood sample was collected from each donor, and TCR beta sequencing was performed on peripheral blood mononuclear cells. The Qiagen DNeasy Blood Extraction Kit was used to extract genomic DNA from the blood cell samples. Library creation used the immunoSEQ multiplex PCR assay. The multiplex PCR relied on a mix of 60 forward primers for TCR Vbeta segments and 13 reverse primers for TCR Jbeta segments. The CDR3 region of rearranged TCR beta genes was amplified from genomic DNA by a multiplex PCR assay. The Illumina HiSeq System was used to sequence the amplified TCR beta libraries as 87-base-pair reads. In the original analysis: Across the 600 to 700 repertoires, a later analysis counted 80 million or so unique TCR beta chains, around 10 million of which were shared by at least two donors. To remove PCR and sequencing errors, raw reads were error-corrected and collapsed into unique sequences using a nearest-neighbor algorithm that merged closely related sequences. To assign V, D and J gene segments, CDR3 sequences were aligned to IMGT reference sequences. Each retained sequence needed at least a six-nucleotide match to both a V gene segment and a J gene segment. Rearrangements were called productive when the CDR3 lacked stop codons and stayed in frame with V and J; all others were non-productive. CDR3 was defined by IMGT convention, running from the second conserved V-encoded cysteine to the conserved J-encoded phenylalanine. The earlier analysis of 587 of the donors excluded any sequence lacking an unambiguous match to a single V gene segment. In an earlier analysis of 587 of the donors, V segments were called functional above 56.7% productive rearrangements and were called segregating when the between-donor standard deviation exceeded 5%. A statistical classification framework was built to diagnose cytomegalovirus status from the catalog of TCR beta chain sequences. In a later analysis, TCR nucleotide sequences were compared against IMGT/GENE-DB human TR gene sequences so that V and J genes could be assigned. The TCRdist pipeline was used in a later analysis to assign CDR3 sequences and most-parsimonious VDJ recombination scenarios. In a later analysis, each TCR beta chain was defined by its CDR3 amino acid sequence together with its V-gene family, and reads lacking a unique V-gene family were excluded. To address suspected cross-contamination and a sequencing artifact, a later analysis removed around 600 highly shared, low-generation-probability nucleotide sequences. In a later analysis, a clonal expansion index for each public chain was calculated from normalized within-repertoire ranks of inferred template counts. A later analysis computed generation probabilities with a VDJ recombination model fitted to out-of-frame rearrangements, and checked the results against IGoR. In a later analysis, hypergeometric tests were used to score TCR-TCR, TCR-HLA and TCR-CMV co-occurrence, with a repertoire-size bias correction applied to TCR pairs. In a later analysis, false discovery rates were estimated by permuting HLA or CMV assignments 20 times. In a later analysis, co-occurring TCRs were grouped using DBSCAN, and TCRdist sequence similarity was added for clustering within HLA-allele-positive subsets. Repertoires with fewer than 30,000 or more than 120,000 public chains were left out of co-occurrence clustering, as were about five repertoires with anomalous nucleotide sharing. The table was pulled from immuneACCESS by TCRdb, which kept in-frame rearrangements only. Such tables lose some clones; where checked, under half of the loss comes from unresolved V genes, and the rest has no known cause. V and J calls and clone size come straight from that table; D and trimming were deduced from the DNA. This sample has more than 100,000 clones in its table, and over 60% of those were observed once. Jointly, the top ten make up less than 4% of the sample.

From cysteine to phenylalanine, the CDR3 is 18 amino acids long. Here the CDR3 DNA is all that survives: 54 bases in frame from base 1. CDR1 and CDR2, looked up from the germline V gene, are MNHNS and SASEGT. The germline V and J ends show losses of 2 bases and 3 bases respectively, and no gene match explains 15 bases of the junction. The sequencing sample was made of PBMCs. Recombination linked TRBV6-1 to TRBJ2-7, with 8 bases matching TRBD2. The clonotype was recovered from a woman in her twenties or thirties in good health and CMV-seropositive. In nucleotides, the sequence is TGTGCCAGCAGTGAAATTCTCGCGGGGGGCGGATCAAACTACGAGCAGTACTTC. Its protein is CASSEILAGGGSNYEQYF.